This T cell receptor (beta chain) was observed in a study of blood T cell repertoires in COVID-19. The CDR3 runs to 14 residues. Per germline, CDR1 MDHEN and CDR2 SYDVKM. Trimming removed 4 bases from V and 8 bases from J, with 17 bases in between. Per the study methods: Nucleated cell counts were estimated from reference gene primer amplification. Profiled with immunoSEQ multiplex PCR; TCRdb holds only in-frame clones, not every one. V and J calls and clone size follow that table, whereas D and trimming were derived from the DNA. This sample has around 99,000 clones; about 93% occur once, and the top ten carry 1% to 1.5%.

The chain is built from TRBV28 and TRBJ1-2; D possibly corresponds to TRBD1 (6 bases). The receptor was derived from a woman in her 30s with acute or convalescent COVID-19. Sequenced material: peripheral blood. The CDR3 loop reads CASSSDSRLEGYTF. In nucleotides, the CDR3 is TGTGCCAGCAGTTCGGACAGCCGTCTTGAGGGCTACACCTTC.